This TCR beta chain was obtained from a study of T cell clonality in common variable immunodeficiency. Study observations and caveats: CVID subjects had higher TCRbeta clonality than healthy controls, most marked in about a third. Patient heterogeneity in the CVID cohort limited correlations between repertoire features and clinical complications. What drives increased CVID clonality needs T cell subpopulation sequencing.

Caucasian heritage predominated among both patients and controls. The protocol was immunoSEQ multiplex PCR, while the TCRdb copy is restricted to in-frame clones and leaves out a portion. This sample carries about 52,000 clones, none of them present only once. The germline V and J ends were trimmed by 5 bases and 8 bases, with 18 bases remaining between them. This CDR3 has 15 amino acids. CDR1 and CDR2 from the germline V gene are SEHNR and FQNEAQ (reference sequence). On this clone: Its antigen is not identified. Read sequence stops 3 residues before the CDR3 end, and the germline J gene provides the missing end.

The clonotype comes from a person aged 18 to 69 in good health. The sample consisted of peripheral blood mononuclear cells. The J gene is TRBJ2-2, the V gene TRBV7-9; weak D call: TRBD1 (5 bases). CDR3 region: CASSPPGLIGGELFF. The covered CDR3 bases are TGTGCCAGCAGCCCCCCAGGGCTCATTGGTGGGGAG.